The T cell receptor (beta chain) described here comes from a study of shared clonotypes between healthy human individuals. As for the study in general: There were three CD4 naive, three CD4 memory, two CD8 naive and one CD8 memory plates per donor. Findings of the study overall: Generation of non-shared clonotypes was less probable than generation of clonotypes shared by all four donors. It was anticipated that sequencing depth would influence how many clonotypes donors shared.

The repertoire was sequenced with immunoSEQ multiplex PCR; TCRdb's copy has only in-frame clones and lacks some. The sample carries some 2,000,000 clones, almost 96% recorded once. In the case of this clone: What it binds is not known.

Sequenced input: naive CD4+ T cells sorted from blood. Subset meaning: CD45RA+ positively selected. This TCR was sampled from a man aged 18 to 30 in good health.

This CDR3 is CAWSLQGSVGEKLFF. The CDR3 nucleotides are TGTGCCTGGAGCCTACAGGGATCCGTAGGTGAAAAACTGTTTTTT. The chain links TRBV30 to TRBJ1-4; D is possibly TRBD1 (6 bases). V was clipped by 3 bases and J by 7 bases, with 18 bases between them. The CDR3 consists of 15 residues. Germline loops: CDR1 GTSNPN, CDR2 SVGIG (reference sequence).